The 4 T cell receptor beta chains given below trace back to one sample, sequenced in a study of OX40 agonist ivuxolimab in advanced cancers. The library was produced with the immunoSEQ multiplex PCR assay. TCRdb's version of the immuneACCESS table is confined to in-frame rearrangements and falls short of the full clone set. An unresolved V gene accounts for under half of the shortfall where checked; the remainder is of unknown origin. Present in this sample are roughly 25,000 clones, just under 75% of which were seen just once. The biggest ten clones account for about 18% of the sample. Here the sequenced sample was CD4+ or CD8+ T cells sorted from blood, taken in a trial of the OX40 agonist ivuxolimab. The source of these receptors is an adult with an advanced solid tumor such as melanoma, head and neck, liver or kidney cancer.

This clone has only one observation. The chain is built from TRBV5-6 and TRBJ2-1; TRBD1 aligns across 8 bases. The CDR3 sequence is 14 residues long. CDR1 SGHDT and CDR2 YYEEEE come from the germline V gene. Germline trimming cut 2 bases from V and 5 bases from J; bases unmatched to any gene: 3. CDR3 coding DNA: TGTGCCAGCAGCTTCGGACAGGGTAACAATGAGCAGTTCTTC. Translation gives CASSFGQGNNEQFF.

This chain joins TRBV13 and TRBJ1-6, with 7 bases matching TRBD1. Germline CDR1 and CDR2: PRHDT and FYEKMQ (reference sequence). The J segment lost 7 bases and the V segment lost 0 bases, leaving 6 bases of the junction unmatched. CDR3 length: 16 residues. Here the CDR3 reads CASSLGGGRGNSPLHF. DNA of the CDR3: TGTGCCAGCAGCTTAGGCGGGGGCAGGGGGAATTCACCCCTCCACTTT.

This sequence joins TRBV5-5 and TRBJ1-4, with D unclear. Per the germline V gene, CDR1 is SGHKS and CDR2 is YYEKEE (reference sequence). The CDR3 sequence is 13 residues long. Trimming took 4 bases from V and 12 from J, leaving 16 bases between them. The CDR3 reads CASSPMGGTELFF. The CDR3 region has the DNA TGTGCCAGCAGCCCGATGGGCGGTACAGAACTGTTTTTT.

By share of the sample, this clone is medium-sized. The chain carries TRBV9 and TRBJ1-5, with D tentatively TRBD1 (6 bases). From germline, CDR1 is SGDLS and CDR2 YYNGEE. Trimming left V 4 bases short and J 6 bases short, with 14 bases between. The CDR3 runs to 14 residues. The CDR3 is CASSQGSGSQPQHF. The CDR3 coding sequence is TGTGCCAGCAGCCAGGGGTCAGGGAGTCAGCCCCAGCATTTT.